Below, one T cell receptor beta chain is given with its context. Its antigen is undetermined. Method: immunoSEQ multiplex PCR; TCRdb's copy keeps in-frame clones and lacks some. The sample has about 20,000 clones; roughly 88% are singletons. The data are from a study of PD-L1 blockade in urothelial cancer. Whole-study context: Researchers looked at the blood 3 weeks (second dose) and 6 weeks after treatment began.

Germline CDR1 and CDR2: SGDLS and YYNGEE. CDR3 length equals 16 residues. V was trimmed by 2 bases and J by 2 bases, leaving 17 bases between them. Whole-study findings and limits: Pretreatment clonality of the blood TCR repertoire below the median was predictive of superior survival.

The specimen was PBMCs, collected around atezolizumab (anti-PD-L1) treatment. This sequence originates from a middle-aged man with urothelial cancer. The V call is TRBV9, the J call TRBJ2-7; possible D gene TRBD1, 6 bases. CDR3 loop: CASSVGQGILPYEQYF. Here the CDR3 DNA reads TGTGCCAGCAGCGTCGGCCAGGGGATCCTTCCCTACGAGCAGTACTTC.